Following are 11 T cell receptor beta chains from one sample sequenced in a study of T cells in Graves' hyperthyroidism and ophthalmopathy. RNA transcripts gave rise to amplified TCR beta CDR3 regions. First-round RT-PCR with HTBI primers amplified the TCR CDR3 region. TCRdb ran MiXCR on the multiplex PCR reads and lists one entry per CDR3 protein. The data hold roughly 300,000 distinct CDR3 sequences, with approximately 14% observed a single time. Sequenced material: blood. The receptors here all came from a woman younger than 45 with Graves' hyperthyroidism.

In this sample, this clonotype turned up many times. The chain uses TRBV7-9 and TRBJ2-7; TRBD1 matches 10 bases. The V and J ends lost 5 bases and 5 bases, in that order; junction bases with no gene match: 6. This CDR3 is built from 14 residues. The germline gives CDR1 SEHNR, CDR2 FQNEAQ (reference sequence). CDR3: CASSVPGTGDEQYF. CDR3 in DNA: TGTGCCAGCAGCGTTCCCGGGACAGGGGACGAGCAGTACTTC.

The rearrangement links TRBV20-1 to TRBJ2-6; D is undetermined. CDR3 size: 13 residues. The germline V gene encodes CDR1 DFQATT and CDR2 SNEGSKA (reference sequence). The V gene lost 7 bases and the J gene lost 0 bases, with 7 bases spanning the gap. The CDR3 bases are TGCAGTGGTCAGAACTCTGGGGCCAACGTCCTGACTTTC. Encoded protein: CSGQNSGANVLTF.

The CDR3 bases are TGTGCCAGCAGCCCCGCCCAAGGAGGGGGCTACACCTTC. Its translation: CASSPAQGGGYTF. The V and J genes are TRBV7-6 and TRBJ1-2; D gene ambiguous. The V gene lost 5 bases and the J gene lost 8 bases, with 15 bases spanning the gap. From germline, CDR1 is SGHVS and CDR2 FNYEAQ. The CDR3 is 13 residues long.

In this sample, this clonotype turned up many times. The chain is built from TRBV28 and TRBJ2-7; tentative D call: TRBD1 (6 bases). CDR1 is MDHEN and CDR2 is SYDVKM in the germline V gene. Deletions cut 3 bases from V and 4 bases from J, with 13 bases between. CDR3 length: 14 residues. DNA of the CDR3: TGTGCCAGCAGTTTTGGGACAAAAGTGTACGAGCAGTACTTC. Amino acids: CASSFGTKVYEQYF.

This clonotype turned up a few times. One end of the junction varies from germline; a read error may be responsible. This sequence joins TRBV7-7 and TRBJ2-1; D tentatively fits TRBD1 or TRBD2 (5 bases each). Germline CDR1 SSHAT, CDR2 FNYEAQ (reference sequence). The CDR3 covers 14 residues. CDR3 DNA sequence: TGTGCTAGCAGCCCGCCCGGGGCGACCCCCAAGCTGTTCTTC. It translates to CASSPPGATPKLFF.

This clonotype was seen at least ten times. The V gene is TRBV11-2, the J gene TRBJ2-2; 11 nucleotides align to TRBD2. Unmatched junction bases numbered 3, after V lost 5 bases and J lost 1 base. The CDR3 sequence is 16 residues long. Germline CDR1 is SGHAT and CDR2 is FQNNGV. CDR3 sequence: CASSATSGRNTGELFF. In DNA, the CDR3 is TGTGCCAGCAGCGCAACTAGCGGGAGGAACACCGGGGAGCTGTTTTTT.

This clonotype was counted many times. The chain couples TRBV7-9 to TRBJ2-7; TRBD2 might be the D (5 bases). The V end was cut by 2 bases, the J end by 0 bases, with 17 bases between. The CDR3 is 17 residues long. Germline-derived CDR1 and CDR2 are SEHNR and FQNEAQ (reference sequence). The CDR3 DNA follows: TGTGCCAGCAGCTTATCCGGAGGCCGTCGGAGCTCCTACGAGCAGTACTTC. As protein: CASSLSGGRRSSYEQYF.

About this clonotype: At one boundary the junction diverges from the germline segment, which might be a read error. J is TRBJ2-2 and V is TRBV15; 7 bases line up with TRBD1. Germline V gives CDR1 LNHNV, CDR2 YYDKDF (reference sequence). The CDR3 covers 17 residues. CDR3 bases: TGTGCCACCAGCAGAGATGGTGGACAGGAGAACACCGGGGTGCTGTTTTTT. Encoded protein: CATSRDGGQENTGVLFF.

This clonotype was recorded at least ten times. The chain employs TRBV2 and TRBJ1-1; perhaps TRBD1 as D (5 bases). V lost 8 bases and J lost 9, with 19 bases in between. Looked up from germline, CDR1 is SNHLY and CDR2 is FYNNEI. There are 13 residues in the CDR3. For the CDR3, the DNA is TGTGCCAGCGGGGCGACGCAAGGAAGCCAAGCTTTCTTT. This sequence encodes CASGATQGSQAFF. Looking up the rest from reference TRBV2 and TRBJ1-1 gives the full variable domain: EPEVTQTPSHQVTQMGQEVILRCVPISNHLYFYWYRQILGQKVEFLVSFYNNEISEKSEIFDDQFSVERPDGSNFTLKIRSTKLEDSAMYFCASGATQGSQAFFGQGTRLTVV.

The chain joins TRBV29-1 to TRBJ1-1, with unresolved D. This CDR3 is built from 11 residues. Deletions cut 4 bases from V and 5 bases from J, with 8 bases between. CDR1 and CDR2 (germline): SQVTM, ANQGSEA. The CDR3 loop is CSVVPQTEAFF. The DNA of the CDR3 is TGCAGCGTTGTACCCCAGACTGAAGCTTTCTTT.

The J gene is TRBJ2-3, the V gene TRBV12-5, with 7 bases that match TRBD2. The CDR3 contains 18 residues. V lost 3 bases, J lost 1 base, and 13 bases stayed unmatched. The V gene's germline CDR1 is LGHNT and CDR2 FRNRAP. CDR3 nucleotide sequence: TGTGCTAGTGGTTTTACCCTGGGGGAGGGCCTTGGCACAGATACGCAGTATTTT. Residues: CASGFTLGEGLGTDTQYF.